These T cell receptor beta chains were read from a single sample in a study of identical twins. TCRdb passed the 5' RACE reads through MiXCR, listing each CDR3 protein once. The sample has around 530,000 distinct CDR3 sequences, 13% to 15% seen once. These same data were also listed under a study on yellow fever vaccine responses in identical twins.

The sequenced sample consisted of CD4+ T cells sorted from blood. The source of these receptors is a young woman in good health. The conserved cysteine and the conserved F or W are not part of the CDR3 here.

>TRBJ1-1|TRBV20-1
SAPGQGGNTEAF
>TRBJ2-3|TRBV20-1
SATSPSGVRDTQY
>TRBJ2-5|TRBV6-1
ASSEASAGSETQY
>TRBJ2-1|TRBV28
ASRVAGGRGDEQF
>TRBJ2-3|TRBV4-1
ASTNRLAGDSTDTQY
>TRBJ2-1|TRBV6-5
ASSYGGRPEQF
>TRBJ2-7|TRBV5-1
ASSLSGTRSNEQY
>TRBJ2-1|TRBV7-2
ASSLVGLGPGDEQF
>TRBJ1-4|TRBV28
ASSLSTLKSSNEKLF
>TRBJ1-1|TRBV7-8
ASSSLSGGAAF
>TRBJ2-2|TRBV12-3/TRBV12-4
ASRAGGGELF
>TRBJ2-2|TRBV5-1
ASSFVAATGELF
>TRBJ1-1|TRBV27
ASSAYRGWNTEAF
>TRBJ2-1|TRBV5-5
ASSGGLVGYNEQF
>TRBJ2-5|TRBV7-8
ASSLLGTTQETQY
>TRBJ2-1|TRBV10-3
AISDPAGRGNEQF
>TRBJ2-5|TRBV20-1
SASPGPRETQY
>TRBJ2-2|TRBV7-9
ASSLALAGTYTGELF
>TRBJ2-3|TRBV20-1
SAMPGLAGTDTQY
>TRBJ1-2|TRBV28
ASSFGGYYGYT
>TRBJ1-1|TRBV6-1
ASSDGVLNTEAF
>TRBJ2-5|TRBV24-1
ATSDRDNQETQY
>TRBJ2-1|TRBV28
ASSLVAGGLYEQF
>TRBJ2-2|TRBV10-3
AIRATGSGNTGELF
>TRBJ1-3|TRBV7-9
ASSPDGRSSGNTIY
>TRBJ2-1|TRBV3-1
ASSQGLAGISYNEQF
>TRBJ2-7|TRBV10-3
AISELVGGNEQY
>TRBJ1-2|TRBV3-1
ASSQDLGDTWGYT
>TRBJ2-3|TRBV15
ATSRGQDTSTDTQY
>TRBJ1-5|TRBV12-3/TRBV12-4
ASSWMYGGNQPQH
>TRBJ1-2|TRBV2
ASIPGLGYGYT
>TRBJ2-1|TRBV20-1
SALSPQGTEQF
>TRBJ2-2|TRBV6-5
ASSYPGLTGELF
>TRBJ2-3|TRBV12-3/TRBV12-4
ASSPDPSDTQY
>TRBJ2-5|TRBV7-9
ASSLTGALETQY
>TRBJ1-2|TRBV5-1
ASSPGKSYGYT
>TRBJ2-3|TRBV29-1
SSMGRSPGTDTQY
>TRBJ1-5|TRBV4-2
ASSQVRQGDQPQH
>TRBJ2-5|TRBV29-1
SVGRLGGGETQY
>TRBJ2-7|TRBV29-1
SVAGLGARNEQY